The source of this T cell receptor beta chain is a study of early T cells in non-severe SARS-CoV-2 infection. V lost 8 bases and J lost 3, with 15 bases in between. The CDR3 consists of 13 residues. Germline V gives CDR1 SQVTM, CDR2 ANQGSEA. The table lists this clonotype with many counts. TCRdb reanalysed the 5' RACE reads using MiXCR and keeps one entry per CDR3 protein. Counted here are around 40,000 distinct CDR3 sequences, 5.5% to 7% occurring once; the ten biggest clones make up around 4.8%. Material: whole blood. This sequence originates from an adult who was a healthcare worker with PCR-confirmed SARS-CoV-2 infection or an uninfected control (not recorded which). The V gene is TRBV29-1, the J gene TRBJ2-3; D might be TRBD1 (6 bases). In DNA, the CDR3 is TGCAGCACTTGGGGGCTGGGGACAGATACGCAGTATTTT. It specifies CSTWGLGTDTQYF.